Below, 8 T cell receptor beta chains from the same sample are listed, as sequenced in a study of blood T cells in healthy people across ages. A second PCR, run for about 6 to 11 cycles, used a sample-barcoded 5' primer plus a J-beta primer mix. TCRdb re-analysed the 5' RACE reads in MiXCR, keeping a single row per CDR3 protein. The repertoire holds 600,000 to 850,000 distinct CDR3 sequences, with 20% to 25% as singletons. This sample was shared with a second study, whose subject was T cells of mothers and their children.

The sample taken for sequencing was blood. These receptors were obtained from a boy aged 5 to 17 in good health.

V is TRBV28 and J is TRBJ1-2, with D possibly matching TRBD1 (5 bases). The V end lost 3 bases, the J end lost 2 bases, and 10 bases lay between the germline ends. The CDR3 runs to 14 residues. The germline V gene has CDR1 MDHEN and CDR2 SYDVKM. CDR3 sequence (DNA): TGTGCCAGCAGTTTCGGGACGGAGAACTATGGCTACACCTTC. Translated, it gives CASSFGTENYGYTF.

This clonotype was seen a few times. The rearrangement joins TRBV29-1 to TRBJ2-3, with 9 bases matching TRBD2. Germline V gives CDR1 SQVTM, CDR2 ANQGSEA. The CDR3 consists of 14 residues. V gave up 6 bases and J gave up 7 bases; unmatched junction bases: 11. The chain's CDR3 is CSVDSGRGTYTQYF. Written as DNA, the CDR3 is TGCAGCGTCGATAGCGGGAGAGGGACGTATACGCAGTATTTT.

A single count supports this clonotype. The chain uses TRBV3-1 and TRBJ2-7; a weak D match, TRBD1 (6 bases). CDR1 and CDR2 from the germline V gene are LGHDT and YNNKEL (reference sequence). Trimming left V 0 bases short and J 3 bases short, with 9 bases between. The CDR3 runs 14 residues. As DNA, the CDR3 is TGTGCCAGCAGCCAAGAGGGCAGGGGCTACGAGCAGTACTTC. It codes for CASSQEGRGYEQYF.

This clonotype was counted between two and nine times. The chain combines TRBV18 with TRBJ2-5, with no clear D. Trimming pared 4 bases from V and 3 bases from J, leaving 6 bases between. CDR1 and CDR2 (germline): KGHSH, LQKENI. The CDR3 sequence is 12 residues long. In DNA form, the CDR3 reads TGTGCCAGCTCACGTGCGGAAGAGACCCAGTACTTC. Protein product: CASSRAEETQYF. Drawing the rest from reference TRBV18 and TRBJ2-5, the complete variable domain is NAGVMQNPRHLVRRRGQEARLRCSPMKGHSHVYWYRQLPEEGLKFMVYLQKENIIDESGMPKERFSAEFPKEGPSILRIQQVVRGDSAAYFCASSRAEETQYFGPGTRLLVL.

For the CDR3, the DNA is TGTGCCAGCAGCCAAGTTTTTGGGGGAACGGGGTACGAGCAGTACTTC. Translating gives CASSQVFGGTGYEQYF. The chain has TRBV3-1 and TRBJ2-5; the D gene could be TRBD1 or TRBD2 (5 bases each). The last part of the DNA fits TRBJ2-7 better; the J call may be wrong. Germline loops: CDR1 LGHDT, CDR2 YNNKEL (reference sequence). The CDR3 consists of 16 residues.

The chain recombines TRBV29-1 with TRBJ2-5; D gene uncertain. The CDR3 runs to 12 residues. The V gene's germline CDR1 is SQVTM and CDR2 ANQGSEA. Trimming stripped 4 bases from V and 1 base from J, with 7 bases between. As DNA, the CDR3 is TGCAGCGTTGCCCAGACCCAAGAGACCCAGTACTTC. Its protein product is CSVAQTQETQYF.

V usage is TRBV12-3 or TRBV12-4 and J usage is TRBJ1-4; TRBD1 agrees at 7 bases. The CDR3 has 15 amino acids. The junction had 13 bases not matched to a gene; V was cut back by 8 bases and J by 7 bases. CDR3 loop: CASRFGATGSEKLFF. The CDR3 DNA sequence: TGTGCCAGCCGGTTCGGAGCGACAGGGTCTGAAAAACTGTTTTTT.

Concerning this clonotype itself: An end of the junction does not agree with germline; a read error may underlie this. V and J are TRBV13 and TRBJ1-5; D remains ambiguous. The CDR3 runs 14 residues. CDR1 is PRHDT, CDR2 FYEKMQ, per germline (reference sequence). The CDR3 protein is CAGSLGRGGQPQHF. DNA for the CDR3: TGTGCCGGCAGCTTAGGTCGCGGAGGACAGCCCCAGCATTTT. Supplemented by reference TRBV13 and TRBJ1-5, the full variable domain reads AAGVIQSPRHLIKEKRETATLKCYPIPRHDTVYWYQQGPGQDPQFLISFYEKMQSDKGSIPDRFSAQQFSDYHSELNMSSLELGDSALYFCAGSLGRGGQPQHFGDGTRLSIL.